These 31 T cell receptor beta chains share one sample of origin, sequenced in a study of blood T cell repertoires in COVID-19. Clones were read by immunoSEQ multiplex PCR, and TCRdb kept only the in-frame ones, dropping some. Altogether fewer than 200,000 clones are present, 70% to 85% being singletons, with the ten largest covering 4% to 6.5%. Source material: PBMCs or T cells enriched from blood (not recorded which). Receptor source: a woman aged 60-75 years with acute COVID-19.

The rearrangement uses TRBV4-2 and TRBJ1-3, with unresolved D. V was trimmed by 4 bases and J by 0 bases, leaving 10 bases between them. Germline CDR1 reads LGHNA; CDR2 reads YNFKEQ. The CDR3 length is 15 residues. The CDR3 region is CASSRGVNSGNTIYF. In DNA form, the CDR3 reads TGTGCCAGCAGCCGCGGCGTGAACTCTGGAAACACCATATATTTT.

This sequence joins TRBV18 and TRBJ1-1; 8 bases map to TRBD1. The CDR3 has 16 amino acids. Germline CDR1 and CDR2: KGHSH and LQKENI. The V and J ends lost 1 base and 4 bases, in that order; junction bases with no gene match: 8. CDR3 sequence (DNA): TGTGCCAGCTCACCACAGCAGGGGGCGCTGGGCACTGAAGCTTTCTTT. As protein: CASSPQQGALGTEAFF.

This sequence joins TRBV28 and TRBJ1-5; D gene unclear. Per germline, CDR1 MDHEN and CDR2 SYDVKM. Deletions cut 5 bases from V and 0 bases from J, with 8 bases between. CDR3 length: 14 residues. The DNA of the CDR3 is TGTGCCAGCAGTCAACAAATTAGCAATCAGCCCCAGCATTTT. This gives the protein CASSQQISNQPQHF.

The genes are TRBV27 and TRBJ2-2; D ambiguous. This CDR3 is 11 amino acids long. Trimming removed 6 bases at V and 6 bases at J, with 5 bases between. The germline CDR1 and CDR2 sequences are MNHEY and SMNVEV (reference sequence). The CDR3, as DNA: TGTGCCAGCAGCCTTGCCGGGGAGCTGTTTTTT. Protein sequence: CASSLAGELFF.

The J gene is TRBJ2-2, the V gene TRBV5-1, with TRBD1 as a possible D gene (6 bases). Deletions cut 4 bases from V and 0 bases from J, with 10 bases between. This CDR3 contains 15 residues. Per the germline V gene, CDR1 is SGHRS and CDR2 is YFSETQ. The CDR3: CASSIRTANTGELFF. For the CDR3, the DNA is TGCGCCAGCAGCATAAGGACAGCGAACACCGGGGAGCTGTTTTTT.

The chain carries TRBV30 and TRBJ2-7; TRBD1 matches at 9 bases. J gave up 4 bases and V 3 bases, and 7 bases lay outside the gene matches. CDR1 and CDR2 from the germline V gene are GTSNPN and SVGIG (reference sequence). The CDR3 has 14 amino acids. The CDR3 loop is CAWSKGQGWYEQYF. Here the CDR3 DNA reads TGTGCCTGGAGCAAGGGACAGGGATGGTACGAGCAGTACTTC.

The rearrangement uses TRBV3-1 (or the pseudogene TRBV3-2) and TRBJ2-2; D gene uncertain. The germline CDR1 and CDR2 sequences are LGHDT and YNNKEL (reference sequence). V was shortened by 6 bases and J by 5 bases, with 7 bases between the two germline ends. The CDR3 extends over 12 amino acids. The CDR3: CASSLRTGELFF. As DNA, the CDR3 is TGTGCCAGCAGTCTGAGGACCGGGGAGCTGTTTTTT.

The V gene is TRBV4-1, the J gene TRBJ2-5; D call uncertain. There are 13 residues in the CDR3. Trimming pared 0 bases from V and 4 bases from J, leaving 6 bases between. Per germline, CDR1 MGHRA and CDR2 YSYEKL. The CDR3 loop is CASSQDPRETQYF. The CDR3 bases are TGCGCCAGCAGCCAAGACCCCAGAGAGACCCAGTACTTC.

The gene calls are TRBV4-2 and TRBJ2-1; D is uncertain. From germline, CDR1 is LGHNA and CDR2 YNFKEQ. V dropped 4 bases and J dropped 6 bases, with 10 bases sitting between them. The CDR3 has 13 amino acids. CDR3 sequence: CASSPPTGNEQFF. The CDR3 coding sequence is TGTGCCAGCAGCCCCCCGACTGGCAATGAGCAGTTCTTC.

The chain recombines TRBV19 with TRBJ1-4, with D possibly matching TRBD1 (6 bases). The V end lost 6 bases, the J end lost 7 bases, and 18 bases lay between the germline ends. This CDR3 has 15 amino acids. Germline V lookup: CDR1 LNHDA, CDR2 SQIVND (reference sequence). The CDR3 DNA is TGTGCCAGTAGAGATCCTCAGGGGCGGGTTGAAAAACTGTTTTTT. Its translation: CASRDPQGRVEKLFF.

The chain employs TRBV19 and TRBJ2-6, with 7 bases identical to TRBD1. The CDR3 runs to 18 residues. From germline, CDR1 is LNHDA and CDR2 SQIVND (reference sequence). V was clipped by 7 bases and J by 0 bases; unmatched bases: 12. This CDR3 is CASTLRRDSYSGANVLTF. CDR3 DNA: TGTGCCAGTACTCTACGCCGGGACAGCTACTCTGGGGCCAACGTCCTGACTTTC.

The rearrangement joins TRBV7-6 to TRBJ2-1; a possible D gene is TRBD1 (5 bases). The CDR3 spans 15 residues. The germline V gene has CDR1 SGHVS and CDR2 FNYEAQ. V lost 0 bases to trimming and J lost 0 bases, with 6 bases between them. The CDR3 nucleotides read TGTGCCAGCAGCTTAGCGGGGCTCTCCTACAATGAGCAGTTCTTC. Amino acid sequence: CASSLAGLSYNEQFF.

This chain connects TRBV14 to TRBJ2-1; 7 bases fit TRBD2. The germline gives CDR1 SGHDN, CDR2 FVKESK. There are 14 residues in the CDR3. V was clipped by 6 bases and J by 5 bases; unmatched bases: 7. For the CDR3, the DNA is TGTGCCAGCAGACTAGCGAGCGGGCACAATGAGCAGTTCTTC. This codes for CASRLASGHNEQFF.

This rearrangement joins TRBV28 to TRBJ1-2; D uncertain. Trimming took 3 bases from V and 3 from J, leaving 8 bases between them. Germline assignment: CDR1 MDHEN and CDR2 SYDVKM. The CDR3 has 13 amino acids. In nucleotides, the CDR3 is TGTGCCAGCAGTTTTGGAGGATACTATGGCTACACCTTC. Its translation is CASSFGGYYGYTF.

This clone was counted between two and nine times. CDR3 region: CASSHKTGIQETQYF. CDR3 bases: TGTGCCAGCAGCCATAAGACCGGGATACAAGAGACCCAGTACTTC. The J gene is TRBJ2-5, the V gene TRBV7-7, with D possibly matching TRBD2 (5 bases). CDR1 is SSHAT and CDR2 is FNYEAQ in the germline V gene (reference sequence). The CDR3 spans 15 residues. V was clipped by 5 bases and J by 2 bases, with 15 bases between them.

V gene TRBV6-2 or TRBV6-3 combines with J gene TRBJ2-1, with 8 positions matching TRBD2. V was clipped by 6 bases and J by 7 bases; unmatched bases: 11. The length of the CDR3 is 15 residues. Germline V gene lookup returns CDR1 MNHEY and CDR2 SVGEGT. The CDR3 sequence is CASSIDSGVINEQFF. The CDR3 coding sequence is TGTGCCAGCAGCATCGATAGCGGGGTTATTAATGAGCAGTTCTTC.

The rearrangement joins TRBV7-2 to TRBJ1-5; the match to TRBD1 covers 11 bases. With 4 bases clipped from V and 4 bases from J, the junction kept 6 bases outside the gene matches. The germline V gene has CDR1 SGHTA and CDR2 FQGNSA. The CDR3 consists of 16 residues. CDR3 nucleotides: TGTGCCAGCAGCTATCAAGGGACAGGGGGGAATCAGCCCCAGCATTTT. Translated, it gives CASSYQGTGGNQPQHF.

For this clone: The same CDR3 is also encoded by other DNA sequences in this sample. The chain is built from TRBV4-3 and TRBJ1-1; D may be TRBD1 (5 bases). This CDR3 has 14 residues. Trimming shortened V by 0 bases and J by 6 bases, and 11 bases separated the two germline ends. CDR1 is LGHNA, CDR2 YSLEER, per germline. CDR3 sequence reads: CASSQDSRGAEAFF. DNA of the CDR3: TGCGCCAGCAGCCAAGATTCAAGGGGTGCTGAAGCTTTCTTT.

This chain joins TRBV18 and TRBJ2-5; maybe TRBD2 (5 bases). Germline CDR1 and CDR2: KGHSH and LQKENI. This CDR3 spans 12 amino acids. Trimming left V 3 bases short and J 3 bases short, with 5 bases between. CDR3 nucleotides: TGTGCCAGCTCACCGCGGGAAGAGACCCAGTACTTC. This encodes CASSPREETQYF. The whole variable domain, remainder taken from reference TRBV18 and TRBJ2-5, is NAGVMQNPRHLVRRRGQEARLRCSPMKGHSHVYWYRQLPEEGLKFMVYLQKENIIDESGMPKERFSAEFPKEGPSILRIQQVVRGDSAAYFCASSPREETQYFGPGTRLLVL.

This chain connects TRBV28 to TRBJ1-6; tentatively, D is TRBD1 (6 bases). CDR3 size: 16 residues. Per the germline V gene, CDR1 is MDHEN and CDR2 is SYDVKM. Deletions cut 6 bases from V and 3 bases from J, with 15 bases between. The CDR3 protein is CASRPLPGHYNSPLHF. In nucleotides, the CDR3 is TGTGCCAGCAGGCCCCTCCCGGGACACTATAATTCACCCCTCCACTTT.

In its sample, this clone was seen once. The V call is TRBV7-9, the J call TRBJ1-2; possibly TRBD1 for D (6 bases). The CDR3 contains 13 residues. V lost 4 bases and J lost 4, with 10 bases in between. The germline V gene encodes CDR1 SEHNR and CDR2 FQNEAQ (reference sequence). The CDR3 is CASSYLGAYGYTF. DNA for the CDR3: TGTGCCAGCAGCTACCTGGGGGCCTATGGCTACACCTTC.

This chain joins TRBV12-3 or TRBV12-4 and TRBJ1-1; D is undetermined. CDR3 length equals 13 residues. The germline V and J ends were trimmed by 8 bases and 6 bases, with 16 bases remaining between them. The chain's CDR3 is CASRRGVSAEAFF. As DNA, the CDR3 is TGTGCCAGCCGAAGAGGCGTGAGCGCTGAAGCTTTCTTT.

The chain recombines TRBV25-1 with TRBJ1-5; TRBD1 is a possible D gene (5 bases). The CDR3 covers 14 residues. Trimming took 3 bases from V and 7 from J, leaving 13 bases between them. The germline V gene encodes CDR1 MGHDK and CDR2 SYGVNS. The CDR3 loop is CASSDSGLRQPQHF. The CDR3 nucleotides read TGTGCCAGCAGTGATTCAGGGCTCCGGCAGCCCCAGCATTTT.

This chain joins TRBV21-1 and TRBJ2-7; no DNA check was done on the table's D call, TRBD2. TRBV21-1 is designated a pseudogene. CDR3 length: 8 residues. CDR3 residues: CASFKQYV. CDR3 coding DNA: TGTGCCAGCTTTAAGCAGTACGTC.

The chain links TRBV10-2 to TRBJ2-1; 8 nucleotides match TRBD2. The CDR3 runs 16 residues. CDR1 and CDR2 (germline): WSHSY, SAAADI. Trimming cost V 4 bases and J 3 bases; bases outside gene matches: 8. The CDR3 DNA is TGCGCCAGCAGTGGGCTTAGCGGGGCTAGCTACAATGAGCAGTTCTTC. Its protein is CASSGLSGASYNEQFF.

The rearrangement uses TRBV6-2 or TRBV6-3 and TRBJ1-1; maybe TRBD1 (6 bases). Trimming left V 6 bases short and J 7 bases short, with 18 bases between. This CDR3 is built from 14 residues. Germline V gene data show CDR1 as MNHEY and CDR2 as SVGEGT. The CDR3: CASSRRQGQDEAFF. In nucleotides, the CDR3 is TGTGCCAGCAGCCGTCGGCAGGGGCAAGATGAAGCTTTCTTT.

CDR3 amino acids: CASSVLRGPGNTIYF. In DNA, the CDR3 is TGTGCCAGCAGCGTTTTGCGGGGGCCCGGAAACACCATATATTTT. The gene calls are TRBV9 and TRBJ1-3, with a possible D match to TRBD1 (6 bases). CDR1 SGDLS and CDR2 YYNGEE come from the germline V gene. The CDR3 spans 15 residues. V shed 2 bases and J shed 4 bases, with 13 bases lying between them.

This clone was recorded at least ten times. The J gene is TRBJ1-5, the V gene TRBV4-3; TRBD1 aligns across 7 bases. The CDR3 is 13 amino acids. Germline CDR1 LGHNA, CDR2 YSLEER. Trimming cost V 4 bases and J 5 bases; bases outside gene matches: 2. The CDR3 DNA is TGCGCCAGCAGCCCAGACAGGGATCAGCCCCAGCATTTT. The encoded protein is CASSPDRDQPQHF.

This clone was counted a single time. The J gene is TRBJ2-2, the V gene TRBV7-2; D remains ambiguous. Trimming took off 5 bases at V and 1 base at J, with 11 bases between the two ends. CDR3 length: 15 residues. Germline V CDR1 and CDR2: SGHTA, FQGNSA. The CDR3 DNA is TGTGCCAGCAGCATAATGGTACTGAACACCGGGGAGCTGTTTTTT. Protein sequence: CASSIMVLNTGELFF.

This chain joins TRBV7-2 and TRBJ1-1; TRBD1 might be the D (6 bases). Trimming took 5 bases from V and 5 from J, leaving 12 bases between them. The CDR3 sequence is 13 residues long. Germline loops: CDR1 SGHTA, CDR2 FQGNSA. The DNA of the CDR3 is TGTGCCAGCAGCCCTACAGGGCGGACTGAAGCTTTCTTT. Amino acids: CASSPTGRTEAFF.

As DNA, the CDR3 is TGTGCCAGCCTAGGACAGGGCACAGATACGCAGTATTTT. Translation: CASLGQGTDTQYF. V usage is TRBV7-2 and J usage is TRBJ2-3, with 7 bases fitting TRBD1. The trim removed 8 bases at V and 1 base at J, leaving 3 bases unmatched. The CDR3 runs 13 residues. The germline CDR1 and CDR2 sequences are SGHTA and FQGNSA.